The TCR beta chain under discussion was sequenced for a study of CXCR3-negative and CXCR3-positive naive CD8 T cells. CDR1 SEHNR and CDR2 FQNEAQ come from the germline V gene (reference sequence). The CDR3 runs 15 residues. In preparing the TRB cDNA libraries, 5' RACE with UMI labels was used. TCRdb reworked the 5' RACE reads into one entry per CDR3 protein, no DNA. Its table lists about 110,000 distinct CDR3 sequences. General study findings and limits: Naive CXCR3-positive cells had TRB CDR3s more hydrophobic than those of CXCR3-negative naive cells.

Concerning this clonotype: Antigen: not known.

The chain couples TRBV7-9 to TRBJ1-5. The source of this sequence is a human donor in good health. Some clones in this sample may be carry-over from other donors' samples. The sequenced material came from naive CXCR3+ CD8+ T cells from blood. The subset denotes: CD45RO-CCR7+CD27+CD95- naive CD8+ T cells expressing CXCR3 (TNR3+). The CDR3 protein is CASRPAEGVNQPQHF.